This TCR beta chain came from a study of Ad26.COV2.S vaccination and SARS-CoV-2 variants. Study background: In the study, Ad26.COV2.S was injected intramuscularly once, or twice 56 days apart.

CDR1 is SNHLY and CDR2 is FYNNEI in the germline V gene. The CDR3 sequence is 16 residues long. Trimming cost V 2 bases and J 4 bases, with 16 bases left between them. TCRdb's table, derived via immunoSEQ multiplex PCR, lists solely in-frame clones and lacks some. This repertoire shows 350,000 to 550,000 clones, 85% to 90% found once; its top ten account for about 2.5%. Regarding this clone: The antigen remains unidentified.

Overall study findings and caveats: Among vaccine recipients, spike-specific TCR breadth exceeded that of placebo recipients.

Treatment denoted: about 20 received Ad26.COV2.S at low or high dose, single or two shots; about 5 received placebo; per-sample allocation not given. Sampling happened 63 days after the first vaccine or placebo injection. In Boston, the donor was an adult between 18-55 years of age. This rearrangement joins TRBV2 to TRBJ2-3, with D possibly matching TRBD1 (6 bases). This material consisted of peripheral blood, taken in a trial of Ad26.COV2.S vaccine versus placebo. The sequence was collected from a person between 18 and 60 years old who received the Ad26.COV2.S COVID-19 vaccine or a placebo. The CDR3 DNA sequence: TGTGCCAGCAGTGAAAGACTGCGAGGGGGTCCAGATACGCAGTATTTT. The encoded protein is CASSERLRGGPDTQYF. Combining the CDR3 with reference TRBV2 and TRBJ2-3 gives the whole variable domain EPEVTQTPSHQVTQMGQEVILRCVPISNHLYFYWYRQILGQKVEFLVSFYNNEISEKSEIFDDQFSVERPDGSNFTLKIRSTKLEDSAMYFCASSERLRGGPDTQYFGPGTRLTVL.